The present T cell receptor (beta chain) was sequenced within a study of shared clonotypes between healthy human individuals. The study's findings and limits: Clonotype sharing among donors likely depends on sequencing depth. Sharing across a handful of donors was seen in 4% to 5.5% of naive CD4 clonotypes.

Profiling relied on immunoSEQ multiplex PCR, and the TCRdb table lists in-frame clones only, not all of them. This sample has over a million clones, with around 74% found just once. In its sample, this clone was seen a few times. Its antigen is unidentified. The length of the CDR3 is 14 residues. The germline CDR1 and CDR2 sequences are KGHSY and FQNENV. Trimming took off 0 bases at V and 4 bases at J, with 9 bases between the two ends. Sequencing used memory CD4+ T cells sorted from blood. The sample's subset: CD45RA-negative fraction. The V gene is TRBV16, the J gene TRBJ1-2, with D tentatively TRBD1 (6 bases). The TCR comes from a man in his late teens or twenties in good health. The CDR3 nucleotides read TGTGCCAGCAGCCAATCACCGACAGGCTATGGCTACACCTTC. Protein product: CASSQSPTGYGYTF.